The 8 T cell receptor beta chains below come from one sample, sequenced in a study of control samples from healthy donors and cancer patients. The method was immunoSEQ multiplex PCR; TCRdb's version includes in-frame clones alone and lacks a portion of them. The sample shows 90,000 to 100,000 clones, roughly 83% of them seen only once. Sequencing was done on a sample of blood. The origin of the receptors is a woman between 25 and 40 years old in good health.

The CDR3 region is CASSSTAGSGNTIYF. CDR3 nucleotides: TGTGCCAGCAGTTCCACAGCGGGCTCTGGAAACACCATATATTTT. The chain employs TRBV2 and TRBJ1-3; the D is unclear. This CDR3 contains 15 residues. The germline CDR1 and CDR2 sequences are SNHLY and FYNNEI. V was pared by 5 bases and J by 0 bases, with 11 bases between. Full variable domain (rest looked up from reference TRBV2 and TRBJ1-3): EPEVTQTPSHQVTQMGQEVILRCVPISNHLYFYWYRQILGQKVEFLVSFYNNEISEKSEIFDDQFSVERPDGSNFTLKIRSTKLEDSAMYFCASSSTAGSGNTIYFGEGSWLTVV.

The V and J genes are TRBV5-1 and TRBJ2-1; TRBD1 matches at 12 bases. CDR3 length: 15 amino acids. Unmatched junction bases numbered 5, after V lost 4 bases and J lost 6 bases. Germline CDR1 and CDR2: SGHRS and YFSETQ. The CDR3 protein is CASSRDRGQFNEQFF. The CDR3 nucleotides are TGCGCCAGCAGCCGGGACAGGGGGCAATTCAATGAGCAGTTCTTC. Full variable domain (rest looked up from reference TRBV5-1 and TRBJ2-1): KAGVTQTPRYLIKTRGQQVTLSCSPISGHRSVSWYQQTPGQGLQFLFEYFSETQRNKGNFPGRFSGRQFSNSRSEMNVSTLELGDSALYLCASSRDRGQFNEQFFGPGTRLTVL.

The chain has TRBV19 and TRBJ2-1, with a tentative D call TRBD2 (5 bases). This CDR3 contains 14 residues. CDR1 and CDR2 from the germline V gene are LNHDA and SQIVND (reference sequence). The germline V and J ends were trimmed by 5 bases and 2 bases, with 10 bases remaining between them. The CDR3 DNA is TGTGCCAGTAGTCTCTCGGGGACCTACAATGAGCAGTTCTTC. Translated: CASSLSGTYNEQFF.

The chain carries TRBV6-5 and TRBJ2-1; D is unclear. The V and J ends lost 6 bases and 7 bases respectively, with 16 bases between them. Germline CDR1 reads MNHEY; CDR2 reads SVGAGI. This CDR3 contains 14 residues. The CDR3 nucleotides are TGTGCCAGCAGCCCCCCATATGGGGATAATGAGCAGTTCTTC. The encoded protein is CASSPPYGDNEQFF.

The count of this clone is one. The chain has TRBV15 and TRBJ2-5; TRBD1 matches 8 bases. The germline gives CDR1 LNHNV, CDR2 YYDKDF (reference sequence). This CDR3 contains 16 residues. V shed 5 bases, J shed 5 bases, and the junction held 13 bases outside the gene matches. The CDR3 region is CATSFGLTGGRETQYF. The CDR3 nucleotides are TGTGCCACCAGCTTTGGGCTTACAGGGGGGCGTGAGACCCAGTACTTC.

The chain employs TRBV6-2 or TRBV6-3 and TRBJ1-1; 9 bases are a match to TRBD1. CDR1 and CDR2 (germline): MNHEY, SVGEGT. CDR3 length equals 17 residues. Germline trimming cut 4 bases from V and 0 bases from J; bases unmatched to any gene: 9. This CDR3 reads CASSSRTGAHMNTEAFF. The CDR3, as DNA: TGTGCCAGCAGTTCTCGGACAGGGGCCCACATGAACACTGAAGCTTTCTTT.

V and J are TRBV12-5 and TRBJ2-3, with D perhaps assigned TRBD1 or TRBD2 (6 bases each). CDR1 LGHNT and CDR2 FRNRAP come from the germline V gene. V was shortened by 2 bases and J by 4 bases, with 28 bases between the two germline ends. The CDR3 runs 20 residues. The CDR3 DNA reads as TGTGCTAGTGGTTTGTCCGGGGGCAGCCCCCGAGCGGCGCGGGCAGATACGCAGTATTTT. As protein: CASGLSGGSPRAARADTQYF.

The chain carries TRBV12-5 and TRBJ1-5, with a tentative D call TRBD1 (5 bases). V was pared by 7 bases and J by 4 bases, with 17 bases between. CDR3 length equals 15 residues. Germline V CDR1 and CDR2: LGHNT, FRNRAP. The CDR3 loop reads CASAINGGGNQPQHF. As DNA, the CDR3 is TGTGCTAGTGCTATAAATGGGGGAGGGAATCAGCCCCAGCATTTT.